Given below is one TCR beta chain in context. Here immunoSEQ multiplex PCR was the method, and the copy in TCRdb shows in-frame clones only, minus some. The sample has about 80,000 clones, around 94% seen once. CDR1 SGHTA and CDR2 FQGNSA come from the germline V gene. CDR3 length: 15 amino acids. Trimming removed 1 base from V and 5 bases from J; junction bases left unmatched: 6. The data originate from a study of technical replicates of blood from four donors. The sequence derives from a human donor in good health. Sequencing was performed on T cells isolated from PBMCs. The genes are TRBV7-2 and TRBJ2-5; 8 nucleotides line up with TRBD2. The CDR3 loop reads CASSLDPGGFETQYF. The CDR3 DNA sequence: TGTGCCAGCAGCTTAGACCCGGGAGGGTTTGAGACCCAGTACTTC. Full variable domain (outside the CDR3, taken from reference TRBV7-2 and TRBJ2-5): GAGVSQSPSNKVTEKGKDVELRCDPISGHTALYWYRQSLGQGLEFLIYFQGNSAPDKSGLPSDRFSAERTGGSVSTLTIQRTQQEDSAVYLCASSLDPGGFETQYFGPGTRLLVL.